The 32 T cell receptor beta chains below all came from one sample that was sequenced in a study of vaccination and CD4 T cells after COVID-19. Treatment in this sample: approximately 10-day PBMC culture with coronavirus spike peptide pools or control peptides (ViraFEST assay). Their target antigens are unknown. At the Johns Hopkins FTIC core, DNA taken from cultured CD4+ T cells was sequenced by way of the Oncomine TCR Beta short-read assay. TCRdb reanalysed the PCR reads using MiXCR and keeps one entry per CDR3 protein. The sample yields about 9,000 distinct CDR3 sequences, about half seen once. The sequencing input was CD4+ T cells from blood, cultured in vitro. The origin of the receptors is a human donor who had recovered from COVID-19.

This sequence joins TRBV21-1 and TRBJ2-7; no DNA check was done on the table's D call, TRBD1. TRBV21-1 is listed as a pseudogene. The CDR3 loop spans 15 amino acids. The CDR3 is CASTRIRDRTYEQYF. The CDR3 DNA sequence: TGTGCCAGCACCCGAATCCGGGACCGCACCTACGAGCAGTACTTC.

Note on this clonotype: The junction differs from germline at one of its ends, possibly a read error. In nucleotides, the CDR3 is TGTGCTAGCAGCACCGGACTAGGGAAAGAGACCCAGTACTTC. It yields the protein CASSTGLGKETQYF. V is TRBV7-7 and J is TRBJ2-5; 7 nucleotides agree with TRBD2. CDR3 length: 14 amino acids. The V gene's germline CDR1 is SSHAT and CDR2 FNYEAQ (reference sequence).

V gene TRBV18 combines with J gene TRBJ1-6; no firm D call. The V gene's germline CDR1 is KGHSH and CDR2 LQKENI. V was cut by 6 bases and J by 8 bases, with 17 bases left in between. This CDR3 is 15 amino acids long. In DNA form, the CDR3 reads TGTGCCAGCTCCCTCGATACGACAACGGATTCACCCCTCCACTTT. It encodes CASSLDTTTDSPLHF.

The gene calls are TRBV10-1 and TRBJ1-1; 7 bases map to TRBD1. V lost 2 bases to trimming and J lost 2 bases; unmatched junction nucleotides: 8. The CDR3 is made up of 16 amino acids. The germline CDR1 and CDR2 sequences are WNHNN and SYGVQD (reference sequence). DNA for the CDR3: TGCGCCAGCAGTGAGGTGTCAGGGGGTATCAACACTGAAGCTTTCTTT. This encodes CASSEVSGGINTEAFF.

This clonotype has just a few counts. The V and J genes are TRBV6-5 and TRBJ1-1, with D maybe TRBD1 (6 bases). The CDR3 consists of 13 residues. V lost 2 bases to trimming and J lost 7 bases, with 11 bases between them. Germline values: CDR1 MNHEY, CDR2 SVGAGI. CDR3 region: CASSYARQDEAFF. As DNA, the CDR3 is TGTGCCAGCAGTTACGCGCGACAGGATGAAGCTTTCTTT.

V and J are TRBV5-1 and TRBJ1-2; TRBD1 aligns across 10 bases. The CDR3 totals 12 residues. Germline V CDR1 and CDR2: SGHRS, YFSETQ. The V segment lost 7 bases and the J segment 7 bases; nucleotides outside the gene matches: 4. CDR3 in amino acids: CASRDRGGGYTF. The CDR3 DNA is TGCGCCAGCCGGGACAGGGGTGGTGGCTACACCTTC.

The V and J genes are TRBV19 and TRBJ1-6; 7 bases match TRBD1. The CDR3 runs 15 residues. CDR1 is LNHDA and CDR2 is SQIVND in the germline V gene (reference sequence). Losses at the gene ends were 7 bases for V and 6 bases for J; bases not matched to a gene: 9. CDR3 sequence (DNA): TGTGCCAGTACCCCAGGTGGGACAGTTAATTCACCCCTCCACTTT. Its translation is CASTPGGTVNSPLHF.

The V and J genes are TRBV19 and TRBJ1-2; a possible D gene is TRBD1 (6 bases). The CDR3 totals 15 residues. With 5 bases removed from V and 5 bases from J, the gap between germline ends came to 18 bases. The germline CDR1 and CDR2 sequences are LNHDA and SQIVND (reference sequence). The CDR3 loop is CASSPPGGRGYGYTF. CDR3 DNA sequence: TGTGCCAGTAGTCCCCCGGGGGGAAGGGGGTATGGCTACACCTTC.

This chain links TRBV11-2 with TRBJ2-7, with D possibly being TRBD2 (5 bases). The germline V gene encodes CDR1 SGHAT and CDR2 FQNNGV. V gave up 4 bases and J gave up 3 bases, with 13 bases separating them. This CDR3 has 14 amino acids. The CDR3 coding sequence is TGTGCCAGCAGCTCCCCCGAGGGAAACTACGAGCAGTACTTC. Protein sequence: CASSSPEGNYEQYF.

The chain recombines TRBV7-8 with TRBJ1-1; D is perhaps TRBD1 (5 bases). Germline V gene sequence: CDR1 SGHVS, CDR2 FQNEAQ. The CDR3 is 15 residues long. Deletions cut 5 bases from V and 1 base from J, with 14 bases between. CDR3 bases: TGTGCCAGCAGCCCTAGCGGGGGTAGGAACACTGAAGCTTTCTTT. It codes for CASSPSGGRNTEAFF. Complete variable domain (other parts from reference TRBV7-8 and TRBJ1-1): GAGVSQSPRYKVAKRGQDVALRCDPISGHVSLFWYQQALGQGPEFLTYFQNEAQLDKSGLPSDRFFAERPEGSVSTLKIQRTQQEDSAVYLCASSPSGGRNTEAFFGQGTRLTVV.

This clonotype was observed a handful of times. This chain uses TRBV6-1 with TRBJ1-5; possible D gene TRBD1, 6 bases. Germline assignment: CDR1 MNHNS and CDR2 SASEGT. The CDR3 has 16 amino acids. V lost 8 bases, J lost 0 bases, and 17 bases lay in between. Written as DNA, the CDR3 is TGTGCCAGCCACCACAGGGTTGGGTATAGCAATCAGCCCCAGCATTTT. Protein sequence: CASHHRVGYSNQPQHF.

The rearrangement uses TRBV7-9 and TRBJ1-2; TRBD1 aligns across 8 bases. The CDR3 has 17 residues. Losses at the gene ends were 3 bases for V and 4 bases for J; bases not matched to a gene: 13. The germline V gene has CDR1 SEHNR and CDR2 FQNEAQ (reference sequence). CDR3 nucleotide sequence: TGTGCCAGCAGCTTGACCGGGACAGGTGACCCTGTCTATGGCTACACCTTC. This sequence encodes CASSLTGTGDPVYGYTF. Based on the CDR3 plus reference TRBV7-9 and TRBJ1-2, the full variable domain is DTGVSQNPRHKITKRGQNVTFRCDPISEHNRLYWYRQTLGQGPEFLTYFQNEAQLEKSRLLSDRFSAERPKGSFSTLEIQRTEQGDSAMYLCASSLTGTGDPVYGYTFGSGTRLTVV.

V is TRBV20-1 and J is TRBJ2-5, with D unresolved. CDR3 size: 15 residues. Between the trimmed V and J ends, which lost 0 bases and 1 base, there was a span of 12 bases. CDR1 is DFQATT, CDR2 SNEGSKA, per germline (reference sequence). The CDR3 reads CSARDNVQVQETQYF. DNA for the CDR3: TGCAGTGCTAGAGATAATGTCCAAGTCCAAGAGACCCAGTACTTC.

This rearrangement joins TRBV7-6 to TRBJ1-1; the D is unclear. Germline V gene lookup returns CDR1 SGHVS and CDR2 FNYEAQ. The CDR3 spans 17 residues. Trimming stripped 5 bases from V and 6 bases from J, with 25 bases between. The DNA for the CDR3 is TGTGCCAGCAGCCCCGGTGACTGGGAGTCTCTCGAGGCTGAAGCTTTCTTT. Residues: CASSPGDWESLEAEAFF.

This chain connects TRBV19 to TRBJ1-4, with TRBD1 as a possible D gene (6 bases). The CDR3 spans 14 residues. The ends were cut back, 10 bases at V and 0 bases at J, with 12 bases in the middle. CDR1 and CDR2 from the germline V gene are LNHDA and SQIVND (reference sequence). In DNA, the CDR3 is TGTGCCACCCATTCAGGGGCAACTAATGAAAAACTGTTTTTT. Its translation is CATHSGATNEKLFF.

The chain uses TRBV20-1 and TRBJ2-3, with 9 bases aligning to TRBD1. V dropped 8 bases and J dropped 2; count of bases not matched to a gene: 8. The CDR3 extends over 14 amino acids. Germline V gene sequence: CDR1 DFQATT, CDR2 SNEGSKA (reference sequence). In DNA, the CDR3 is TGCAGTACTCCTGGGACAGGGAACACAGATACGCAGTATTTT. Protein product: CSTPGTGNTDTQYF.

Worth noting for this clonotype: The germline gene is not matched at one end of the junction; a read error may be the cause. The chain couples TRBV6-2 or TRBV6-3 to TRBJ2-2; D remains unclear. Germline loops: CDR1 MNHEY, CDR2 SVGEGT. The length of the CDR3 is 12 residues. The CDR3, as DNA: TGTACCAGCAGTTATCAGGCCGGGGAGCTGTTTTTT. Translated: CTSSYQAGELFF.

The chain employs TRBV7-2 and TRBJ2-3; D gene uncertain. Germline CDR1 and CDR2: SGHTA and FQGNSA. This CDR3 has 15 amino acids. The ends were cut back, 1 base at V and 0 bases at J, with 8 bases in the middle. CDR3 bases: TGTGCCAGCAGCTTAGTTGGAGCTAGCACAGATACGCAGTATTTT. The encoded protein is CASSLVGASTDTQYF.

The chain employs TRBV7-2 and TRBJ2-1; 15 bases line up with TRBD2. Trimming at V came to 4 bases and at J to 6 bases, leaving 13 bases not matched to a gene. The CDR3 loop spans 19 amino acids. From germline, CDR1 is SGHTA and CDR2 FQGNSA. The CDR3, as DNA: TGTGCCAGCAGCTCCGGACTAGCGGGAGGGCTTTGGTTGGGCAATGAGCAGTTCTTC. It is translated as CASSSGLAGGLWLGNEQFF.

This clonotype has more than one count but fewer than ten. This chain joins TRBV27 and TRBJ1-6; D might be TRBD1 (6 bases). The germline CDR1 and CDR2 sequences are MNHEY and SMNVEV (reference sequence). This CDR3 contains 17 residues. The V and J ends lost 6 bases and 10 bases respectively, with 25 bases between them. The CDR3 coding sequence is TGTGCCAGCAGCCTTGGACCTCGGACAGCGGTTGTGTCACCCCTCCACTTT. Its protein product is CASSLGPRTAVVSPLHF.

This clonotype was counted once. The V gene is TRBV7-9, the J gene TRBJ2-4; 7 bases line up with TRBD1. This CDR3 region has 16 residues. The junction had 7 bases not matched to a gene; V was cut back by 5 bases and J by 0 bases. The germline gives CDR1 SEHNR, CDR2 FQNEAQ (reference sequence). The CDR3 nucleotides are TGTGCCAGCAGCGGGTTGGGACAGCTAGCCAAAAACATTCAGTACTTC. Protein: CASSGLGQLAKNIQYF.

This chain joins TRBV6-1 and TRBJ1-1; D might be TRBD1 (6 bases). Trimming removed 6 bases at V and 11 bases at J, with 19 bases between. Looked up from germline, CDR1 is MNHNS and CDR2 is SASEGT. The CDR3 sequence is 13 residues long. In DNA, the CDR3 is TGTGCCAGCAGCCGCTCACTTTCAGGGGTTGCTTTCTTT. This encodes CASSRSLSGVAFF.

The gene calls are TRBV15 and TRBJ1-5; D call uncertain. The CDR3 has 12 amino acids. With 0 bases removed from V and 7 bases from J, the gap between germline ends came to 4 bases. CDR1 is LNHNV and CDR2 is YYDKDF in the germline V gene (reference sequence). The CDR3 sequence: CATSRDIQPQHF. The CDR3 nucleotides are TGTGCCACCAGCAGAGATATACAGCCCCAGCATTTT. The full variable domain, its missing parts supplied by reference TRBV15 and TRBJ1-5, is DAMVIQNPRYQVTQFGKPVTLSCSQTLNHNVMYWYQQKSSQAPKLLFHYYDKDFNNEADTPDNFQSRRPNTSFCFLDIRSPGLGDTAMYLCATSRDIQPQHFGDGTRLSIL.

This chain joins TRBV10-3 and TRBJ2-3; a weak D match, TRBD1 (5 bases). Trimming stripped 0 bases from V and 3 bases from J, with 10 bases between. Germline values: CDR1 ENHRY, CDR2 SYGVKD. CDR3 length: 15 amino acids. The CDR3, as DNA: TGTGCCATCAGTGAGTCATTAGGGGTGACAGATACGCAGTATTTT. It codes for CAISESLGVTDTQYF.

The CDR3 is CASSEGAAYEQYF. For the CDR3, the DNA is TGTGCCAGCAGTGAAGGAGCAGCCTACGAGCAGTACTTC. The gene calls are TRBV25-1 and TRBJ2-7; D remains ambiguous. Germline V CDR1 and CDR2: MGHDK, SYGVNS. The V end lost 2 bases, the J end lost 2 bases, and 7 bases lay between the germline ends. The CDR3 extends over 13 amino acids.

The sample holds a few counts of this clonotype. The V and J genes are TRBV12-3 or TRBV12-4 and TRBJ1-6; D is perhaps TRBD1 (5 bases). There are 13 residues in the CDR3. V lost 6 bases and J lost 10, with 13 bases in between. The CDR3 coding sequence is TGTGCCAGCAGGCAACAGGTCTCCTCACCCCTCCACTTT. Its protein is CASRQQVSSPLHF.

This rearrangement joins TRBV6-1 to TRBJ1-1; D gene ambiguous. The germline V and J ends were trimmed by 5 bases and 4 bases, with 14 bases remaining between them. This CDR3 region has 14 residues. The germline V gene encodes CDR1 MNHNS and CDR2 SASEGT. DNA of the CDR3: TGTGCCAGCAGTCTGACACCGAAGACCACTGAAGCTTTCTTT. It yields the protein CASSLTPKTTEAFF.

The rearrangement uses TRBV7-2 and TRBJ2-1; perhaps D is TRBD1 or TRBD2 (5 bases each). This CDR3 has 14 amino acids. V was trimmed by 6 bases and J by 4 bases, leaving 13 bases between them. Per germline, CDR1 SGHTA and CDR2 FQGNSA. The DNA for the CDR3 is TGTGCCAGCAGACGGATAGGGGAGTACAATGAGCAGTTCTTC. Translating it yields CASRRIGEYNEQFF.

V usage is TRBV6-1 and J usage is TRBJ1-2; D gene unclear. The germline V gene encodes CDR1 MNHNS and CDR2 SASEGT. The CDR3 contains 11 residues. The V end lost 10 bases, the J end lost 2 bases, and 8 bases lay between the germline ends. CDR3 region: CATRANYGYTF. CDR3 nucleotides: TGTGCCACCCGGGCAAACTATGGCTACACCTTC.

The chain uses TRBV20-1 and TRBJ2-5; D is unclear. CDR1 and CDR2 from the germline V gene are DFQATT and SNEGSKA (reference sequence). CDR3 length equals 10 residues. V was clipped by 3 bases and J by 5 bases, with 4 bases between them. CDR3 sequence (DNA): TGCAGTGCTAGGGTCGAGACCCAGTACTTC. Protein product: CSARVETQYF.

The chain uses TRBV27 and TRBJ2-7; D is unclear. The germline CDR1 and CDR2 sequences are MNHEY and SMNVEV (reference sequence). V dropped 4 bases and J dropped 3 bases, with 19 bases sitting between them. This CDR3 comprises 16 residues. CDR3: CASSYLSAATFYEQYF. The CDR3 region has the DNA TGTGCCAGCAGTTACTTATCCGCAGCGACATTCTACGAGCAGTACTTC.

The V and J genes are TRBV6-1 and TRBJ2-2; D may be TRBD1 (6 bases). Germline CDR1 is MNHNS and CDR2 is SASEGT. The CDR3 spans 16 residues. V lost 5 bases and J 0 bases, leaving 13 bases between the germline ends. CDR3 DNA sequence: TGTGCCAGCAGTCAACAGGGTAATCCGAACACCGGGGAGCTGTTTTTT. It specifies CASSQQGNPNTGELFF.